This passage covers 22 T cell receptor beta chains from one sample sequenced in a study of T cell changes during pregnancy in multiple sclerosis. Assay: immunoSEQ multiplex PCR; the TCRdb copy retains only in-frame clones and omits some. The sample shows about 120,000 clones, 80% to 95% of them seen only once. Sequenced here: peripheral blood, sampled before pregnancy. The source of these receptors is a female donor with multiple sclerosis, enrolled in a pregnancy study.

CDR3 amino acids: CASSLPGEGSGYTF. The CDR3 nucleotides are TGCGCCAGCAGCTTGCCGGGGGAAGGGTCTGGCTACACCTTC. The V call is TRBV5-1, the J call TRBJ1-2, with D tentatively TRBD1 (5 bases). The CDR3 covers 14 residues. V lost 1 base and J 7 bases, leaving 14 bases between the germline ends. Germline V gives CDR1 SGHRS, CDR2 YFSETQ. Full variable domain (missing parts from reference TRBV5-1 and TRBJ1-2): KAGVTQTPRYLIKTRGQQVTLSCSPISGHRSVSWYQQTPGQGLQFLFEYFSETQRNKGNFPGRFSGRQFSNSRSEMNVSTLELGDSALYLCASSLPGEGSGYTFGSGTRLTVV.

This chain's CDR3 is CAISQFGTARDRQPQHF. The CDR3 DNA sequence: TGTGCCATCAGTCAATTCGGGACAGCAAGGGATCGTCAGCCCCAGCATTTT. The chain joins TRBV10-3 to TRBJ1-5, with TRBD1 matching over 7 bases. This CDR3 spans 17 amino acids. The V gene end was trimmed by 5 bases and the J gene end by 6 bases; junction bases not matched to a gene: 16. Germline V CDR1 and CDR2: ENHRY, SYGVKD.

This chain uses TRBV10-3 with TRBJ2-5; TRBD2 might be the D (5 bases). Germline CDR1 ENHRY, CDR2 SYGVKD. This CDR3 has 13 amino acids. Deletions cut 11 bases from V and 1 base from J, with 14 bases between. The CDR3 DNA reads TGTGCCCATGGGCCCGGACTCCAAGAGACCCAGTACTTC. Amino acid sequence: CAHGPGLQETQYF.

The chain recombines TRBV6-1 with TRBJ1-2; possible D gene TRBD1, 5 bases. The CDR3 is 14 residues long. Germline V gives CDR1 MNHNS, CDR2 SASEGT. Trimming left V 10 bases short and J 6 bases short, with 21 bases between. CDR3 loop: CATQPWRGDHGYTF. For the CDR3, the DNA is TGTGCCACCCAGCCTTGGAGGGGCGATCATGGCTACACCTTC.

The chain has TRBV18 and TRBJ2-1; D call uncertain. Looked up from germline, CDR1 is KGHSH and CDR2 is LQKENI. Trimming pared 3 bases from V and 6 bases from J, leaving 9 bases between. This CDR3 has 13 amino acids. The CDR3 loop reads CASSPSISNEQFF. The CDR3 DNA follows: TGTGCCAGCTCACCTTCAATTTCCAATGAGCAGTTCTTC.

This clone was detected once. This chain connects TRBV21-1 to TRBJ2-2; the D call TRBD1 from the table was never checked on the DNA. TRBV21-1 constitutes a pseudogene. The CDR3 loop spans 16 amino acids. CDR3 nucleotide sequence: TGTGCCAGAGGTTCCGGGACAGGGTTCAACACCGGGGAGCTGTTTTTT. This sequence encodes CARGSGTGFNTGELFF.

The rearrangement joins TRBV7-9 to TRBJ1-2; D possibly corresponds to TRBD1 (5 bases). CDR3 length equals 17 residues. V gave up 5 bases and J gave up 0 bases, with 19 bases separating them. From germline, CDR1 is SEHNR and CDR2 FQNEAQ (reference sequence). In nucleotides, the CDR3 is TGTGCCAGCAGCACGGGACTTACTACTTTAGCTAACTATGGCTACACCTTC. Residues: CASSTGLTTLANYGYTF. Variable domain in full (rest from reference TRBV7-9 and TRBJ1-2): DTGVSQNPRHKITKRGQNVTFRCDPISEHNRLYWYRQTLGQGPEFLTYFQNEAQLEKSRLLSDRFSAERPKGSFSTLEIQRTEQGDSAMYLCASSTGLTTLANYGYTFGSGTRLTVV.

The rearrangement links TRBV10-2 to TRBJ2-2; perhaps TRBD2 as D (5 bases). The CDR3 extends over 17 amino acids. V was clipped by 4 bases and J by 1 base, with 16 bases between them. Germline CDR1 reads WSHSY; CDR2 reads SAAADI. The CDR3 protein is CASSALAGVGNTGELFF. For the CDR3, the DNA is TGCGCCAGCAGTGCCCTAGCAGGAGTAGGGAACACCGGGGAGCTGTTTTTT.

This sequence joins TRBV18 and TRBJ1-2; 7 bases line up with TRBD1. Germline V gene lookup returns CDR1 KGHSH and CDR2 LQKENI. The V gene end was trimmed by 6 bases and the J gene end by 5 bases; junction bases not matched to a gene: 12. The CDR3 runs to 15 residues. For the CDR3, the DNA is TGTGCCAGCTCTCCCATTGACAGGGATGAATATGGCTACACCTTC. It codes for CASSPIDRDEYGYTF.

The chain has TRBV9 and TRBJ1-2; 7 positions match TRBD1. Trimming took 7 bases from V and 7 from J; bases not matched to a gene: 7. The CDR3 totals 12 residues. Germline lookup yields CDR1 SGDLS and CDR2 YYNGEE. CDR3 in DNA: TGTGCCAGCGGAGACAGGGAGGTTGGCTACACCTTC. Its protein is CASGDREVGYTF.

The chain couples TRBV30 to TRBJ1-6; perhaps TRBD1 as D (5 bases). CDR3 length: 12 amino acids. V gave up 6 bases and J gave up 10 bases, with 13 bases separating them. Germline loops: CDR1 GTSNPN, CDR2 SVGIG (reference sequence). The DNA of the CDR3 is TGTGCCTGCCAACCAGGGCAATCACCCCTCCACTTT. Amino acids: CACQPGQSPLHF.

The chain employs TRBV9 and TRBJ2-2; TRBD2 agrees at 7 bases. Germline V CDR1 and CDR2: SGDLS, YYNGEE. Germline trimming cut 0 bases from V and 7 bases from J; bases unmatched to any gene: 6. The CDR3 runs to 15 residues. The DNA of the CDR3 is TGTGCCAGCAGCGTAGAGCCAGCGGGGCTCGGGGAGCTGTTTTTT. It encodes CASSVEPAGLGELFF.

The V gene is TRBV7-9, the J gene TRBJ2-1, with unresolved D. Looked up from germline, CDR1 is SEHNR and CDR2 is FQNEAQ (reference sequence). This CDR3 spans 13 amino acids. Trimming cost V 5 bases and J 6 bases, with 11 bases left between them. CDR3 sequence (DNA): TGTGCCAGCAGCCCCAAGAGTCGCAATGAGCAGTTCTTC. This translates into CASSPKSRNEQFF.

This rearrangement joins TRBV5-1 to TRBJ2-2; D perhaps matches TRBD2 (5 bases). Germline CDR1 SGHRS, CDR2 YFSETQ. V was trimmed by 4 bases and J by 5 bases, leaving 15 bases between them. The CDR3 has 15 residues. CDR3 bases: TGCGCCAGCAGCCCTCCGGGGTCGGGGACCGGGGAGCTGTTTTTT. Translating gives CASSPPGSGTGELFF.

In its sample, this clone was seen a few times. This sequence joins TRBV10-1 and TRBJ2-7, with 7 bases lining up with TRBD2. The germline V gene encodes CDR1 WNHNN and CDR2 SYGVQD (reference sequence). The CDR3 totals 13 residues. The junction had 1 base not matched to a gene; V was cut back by 2 bases and J by 3 bases. Here the CDR3 DNA reads TGCGCCAGCAGTGAGGGGGACTACTACGAGCAGTACTTC. This encodes CASSEGDYYEQYF.

The genes are TRBV7-3 and TRBJ2-3, with D possibly TRBD2 on 6 matching bases. Between the trimmed V and J ends, which lost 6 bases and 4 bases, there was a span of 14 bases. Germline CDR1 is SGHTA and CDR2 is FQGTGA. The CDR3 totals 14 residues. CDR3 region: CASRRGGLPDTQYF. CDR3 nucleotides: TGTGCCAGCAGGCGGGGTGGGTTGCCAGATACGCAGTATTTT.

The chain links TRBV6-1 to TRBJ2-2; unclear D gene. Per the germline V gene, CDR1 is MNHNS and CDR2 is SASEGT. CDR3 length equals 16 residues. V was shortened by 2 bases and J by 5 bases, with 15 bases between the two germline ends. DNA of the CDR3: TGTGCCAGCAGTGAACTCCGGCAGGTTGGGACCGGGGAGCTGTTTTTT. Its protein product is CASSELRQVGTGELFF.

A remark on this clone: This sample includes further DNA sequences coding for the same CDR3. The genes are TRBV2 and TRBJ2-1, with D unresolved. The CDR3 has 14 amino acids. V was trimmed by 6 bases and J by 3 bases, leaving 12 bases between them. CDR1 is SNHLY, CDR2 FYNNEI, per germline. CDR3 region: CASSLRADYNEQFF. DNA for the CDR3: TGTGCCAGCAGCCTCCGTGCGGACTACAATGAGCAGTTCTTC.

The gene calls are TRBV6-1 and TRBJ1-6; D uncertain. V shed 2 bases and J shed 10 bases, with 15 bases lying between them. CDR3 size: 15 residues. From germline, CDR1 is MNHNS and CDR2 SASEGT. In DNA form, the CDR3 reads TGTGCCAGCAGTGAACAATCCACCTATAGCTCACCCCTCCACTTT. Translated, it gives CASSEQSTYSSPLHF.

A word on this clone: The same CDR3 can be traced to other DNA sequences in this sample. The chain employs TRBV11-2 and TRBJ2-2; the D is unclear. V lost 1 base and J lost 4, with 4 bases in between. The CDR3 has 13 amino acids. CDR1 and CDR2 from the germline V gene are SGHAT and FQNNGV. In DNA, the CDR3 is TGTGCCAGCAGCTTAGGCGTCACCGGGGAGCTGTTTTTT. Translating gives CASSLGVTGELFF.

This clone was detected ten times or more. This chain uses TRBV7-9 with TRBJ2-7; the D is unclear. The germline gives CDR1 SEHNR, CDR2 FQNEAQ (reference sequence). CDR3 length: 15 residues. V was cut by 1 base and J by 0 bases, with 10 bases left in between. The CDR3 DNA reads TGTGCCAGCAGCTTAGTCCCTAGTCCCTCCTACGAGCAGTACTTC. This encodes CASSLVPSPSYEQYF. Variable domain in full (rest from reference TRBV7-9 and TRBJ2-7): DTGVSQNPRHKITKRGQNVTFRCDPISEHNRLYWYRQTLGQGPEFLTYFQNEAQLEKSRLLSDRFSAERPKGSFSTLEIQRTEQGDSAMYLCASSLVPSPSYEQYFGPGTRLTVT.

The V gene is TRBV9, the J gene TRBJ2-3; TRBD2 aligns across 8 bases. The junction had 9 bases not matched to a gene; V was cut back by 3 bases and J by 6 bases. The germline V gene has CDR1 SGDLS and CDR2 YYNGEE. The CDR3 covers 15 residues. The CDR3 protein is CASSASGTSGDTQYF. DNA for the CDR3: TGTGCCAGCAGCGCTTCCGGGACTAGTGGGGATACGCAGTATTTT.